Listed below are T cell receptor beta chains from one sample, sequenced in a study of PD-1 blockade in classical Hodgkin lymphoma. Here immunoSEQ multiplex PCR was the method, and the copy in TCRdb shows in-frame clones only, minus some. The table shows about 47,000 clones, with approximately 91% occurring only once. Sequencing was carried out using peripheral blood mononuclear cells (PBMCs). The receptors shown here come from a human donor with classical Hodgkin lymphoma. CDR3s include the opening cysteine and the closing phenylalanine or tryptophan. Each record gives: D gene, clone size, V gene, J gene, CDR3 DNA, CDR3 protein. D genes are given only for firm matches. The size field is filled for only some rows; it gives once, few, many or a size class.

>NA|NA|TRBV28|TRBJ2-7
TGTGCCAGCAGTTTGGGTCAGATCTACGAGCAGTACTTC
CASSLGQIYEQYF
>NA|NA|TRBV9|TRBJ2-3
TGTGCCAGCCACGGGGGCACTAGCACAGATACGCAGTATTTT
CASHGGTSTDTQYF
>NA|NA|TRBV9|TRBJ1-1
TGTGCCAGCAGCGTAGGGTGGAACACTGAAGCTTTCTTT
CASSVGWNTEAFF
>NA|once|TRBV6-1|TRBJ2-7
TGTGCCAGCAGTGAAAGTCCCCCCTCCGAGCAGTACTTC
CASSESPPSEQYF
>TRBD1|NA|TRBV18|TRBJ1-1
TGTGCCAGCTCAGGGACAGCCGAAGGGACTGAAGCTTTCTTT
CASSGTAEGTEAFF
>TRBD1|once|TRBV15|TRBJ1-1
TGTGCCACCAGCAGAGGACAAACAGGGGGCCACACTGAAGCTTTCTTT
CATSRGQTGGHTEAFF
>NA|NA|TRBV2|TRBJ2-5
TGTGCCAGCAGTTTCTTTACCGGGAACAACCAAGAGACCCAGTACTTC
CASSFFTGNNQETQYF
>NA|NA|TRBV7-3|TRBJ2-7
TGTGCCAGCAGCCCCGGTCCCCATTCGAACTACGAGCAGTACTTC
CASSPGPHSNYEQYF
>NA|NA|TRBV27|TRBJ2-1
TGTGCCAGCAGTTTAATGTGGGACTATGAGCAGTTCTTC
CASSLMWDYEQFF
>TRBD2|NA|TRBV9|TRBJ2-1
TGTGCCAGCAGCGTAGGACCGGGGGGGAGCAATGAGCAGTTCTTC
CASSVGPGGSNEQFF
>NA|NA|TRBV11-3|TRBJ2-2
TGTGCCAGCAGCTTAGATCCGACCGGGGAGCTGTTTTTT
CASSLDPTGELFF
>TRBD2|NA|TRBV6-6|TRBJ2-1
TGTGCCGTATTAGCGGGAGGAAACAATGAGCAGTTCTTC
CAVLAGGNNEQFF
>NA|NA|TRBV19|TRBJ2-3
TGTGCCAGTAGTACTTACCTCAGAAGTGCAGATACGCAGTATTTT
CASSTYLRSADTQYF
>TRBD2|once|TRBV18|TRBJ2-1
TGTGCCAGCTCATCAGGACTAGCGGGAGTAGGAAATGAGCAGTTCTTC
CASSSGLAGVGNEQFF
>NA|NA|TRBV7-6|TRBJ1-1
TGTGCCAGCAGCTTAGACGGCATCGGAACTTTCTTT
CASSLDGIGTFF
>NA|few|TRBV9|TRBJ1-2
TGTGCCAGCAGCGTAGATGGCCAGTATGGCTACACCTTC
CASSVDGQYGYTF
>NA|NA|TRBV7-7|TRBJ2-5
TGTGCTAGCAGCCTAGGGGGCCAAGAGACCCAGTACTTC
CASSLGGQETQYF
>NA|NA|TRBV2|TRBJ2-6
TGTGCCAGCAGTGAAGACCGGGCGGCTGGGGCCAACGTCCTGACTTTC
CASSEDRAAGANVLTF
>TRBD1|NA|TRBV19|TRBJ1-2
TGTGCCAGTAGTAACTTCCAGGGACAGGGGAATGGCTACACCTTC
CASSNFQGQGNGYTF
>NA|NA|TRBV7-9|TRBJ1-2
TGTGCCAGCAGCTTACAGGGTGCTAACTATGGCTACACCTTC
CASSLQGANYGYTF
>NA|NA|TRBV6-6|TRBJ1-1
TGTGCCAGCAGTAAACAGGGAGGAGGCACTGAAGCTTTCTTT
CASSKQGGGTEAFF
>NA|NA|TRBV6-6|TRBJ1-2
TGTGCCAGCAGTTACGGACGTGGCTACACCTTC
CASSYGRGYTF
>TRBD2|NA|TRBV9|TRBJ2-1
TGTGCCAGCAGCACGAGGGTGCGGGAGCCATTCAATGAGCAGTTCTTC
CASSTRVREPFNEQFF